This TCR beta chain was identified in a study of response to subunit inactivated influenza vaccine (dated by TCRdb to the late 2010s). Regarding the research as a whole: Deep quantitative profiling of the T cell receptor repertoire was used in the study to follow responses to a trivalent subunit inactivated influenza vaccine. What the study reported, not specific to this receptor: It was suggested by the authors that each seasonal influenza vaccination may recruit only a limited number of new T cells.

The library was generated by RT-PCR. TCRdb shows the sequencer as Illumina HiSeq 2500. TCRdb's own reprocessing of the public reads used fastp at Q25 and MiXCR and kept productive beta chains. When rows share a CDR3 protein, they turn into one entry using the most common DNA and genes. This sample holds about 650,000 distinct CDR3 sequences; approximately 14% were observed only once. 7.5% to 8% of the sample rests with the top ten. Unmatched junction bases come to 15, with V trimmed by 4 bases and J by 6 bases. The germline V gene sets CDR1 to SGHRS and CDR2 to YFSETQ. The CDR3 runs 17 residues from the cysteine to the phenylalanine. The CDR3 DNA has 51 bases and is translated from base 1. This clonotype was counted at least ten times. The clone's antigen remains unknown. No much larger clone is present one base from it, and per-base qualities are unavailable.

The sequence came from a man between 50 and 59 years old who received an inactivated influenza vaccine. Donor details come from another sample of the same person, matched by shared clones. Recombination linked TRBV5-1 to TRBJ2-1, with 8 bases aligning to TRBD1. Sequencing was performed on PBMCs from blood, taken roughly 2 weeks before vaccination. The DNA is TGCGCCAGCAGCCCGTGGACAGGGAGAAGGAACGGCAATGAGCAGTTCTTC. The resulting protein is CASSPWTGRRNGNEQFF.